Each of the 15 T cell receptor beta chains below was sequenced from the same sample in a study of blood T cell repertoires in COVID-19. Sequencing used immunoSEQ multiplex PCR; TCRdb keeps in-frame clones, though not all of them. The table records about 170,000 clones, 80% to 85% of them present only once. The source material was peripheral blood. The source of these receptors is a human donor with acute or convalescent COVID-19. The donor label of this sample is uncertain.

The CDR3 sequence is CASSYSRSNYGYTF. CDR3 sequence (DNA): TGTGCCAGCAGTTACTCTCGGTCGAACTATGGCTACACCTTC. V gene TRBV6-5 combines with J gene TRBJ1-2; no definite D call. The V end lost 0 bases, the J end lost 2 bases, and 7 bases lay between the germline ends. The CDR3 extends over 14 amino acids. Germline CDR1 is MNHEY and CDR2 is SVGAGI.

This clone was recorded once. The V call is TRBV4-1, the J call TRBJ2-3; 11 nucleotides line up with TRBD2. This CDR3 has 17 residues. J gave up 2 bases and V 0 bases, and 4 bases lay outside the gene matches. CDR1 and CDR2 (germline): MGHRA, YSYEKL. CDR3 loop: CASSQELAGAFTDTQYF. Written as DNA, the CDR3 is TGCGCCAGCAGCCAAGAACTAGCGGGGGCTTTCACAGATACGCAGTATTTT.

The chain combines TRBV19 with TRBJ2-7, with 7 bases matching TRBD1. The CDR3 is 16 amino acids. Germline V lookup: CDR1 LNHDA, CDR2 SQIVND (reference sequence). Trimming removed 5 bases from V and 2 bases from J; junction bases left unmatched: 12. The CDR3 sequence: CASSSPGQVGAYEQYF. For the CDR3, the DNA is TGTGCCAGTAGTTCACCCGGACAGGTTGGCGCCTACGAGCAGTACTTC.

This chain connects TRBV2 to TRBJ2-2; D perhaps matches TRBD2 (6 bases). CDR3 length: 14 amino acids. Trimming removed 3 bases from V and 5 bases from J, with 10 bases in between. Germline lookup yields CDR1 SNHLY and CDR2 FYNNEI. The CDR3 loop reads CASSEEGWTGELFF. The CDR3 DNA is TGTGCCAGCAGTGAGGAGGGATGGACCGGGGAGCTGTTTTTT.

This sequence joins TRBV7-9 and TRBJ1-1; D may be TRBD1 (5 bases). Germline lookup yields CDR1 SEHNR and CDR2 FQNEAQ (reference sequence). V was shortened by 1 base and J by 8 bases, with 8 bases between the two germline ends. This CDR3 is 12 amino acids long. The CDR3 sequence: CASSLEQGEAFF. The CDR3 DNA follows: TGTGCCAGCAGCTTAGAGCAGGGCGAAGCTTTCTTT. The whole variable domain, remainder taken from reference TRBV7-9 and TRBJ1-1, is DTGVSQNPRHKITKRGQNVTFRCDPISEHNRLYWYRQTLGQGPEFLTYFQNEAQLEKSRLLSDRFSAERPKGSFSTLEIQRTEQGDSAMYLCASSLEQGEAFFGQGTRLTVV.

The chain links TRBV29-1 to TRBJ2-1; 7 nucleotides line up with TRBD2. The CDR3 runs 13 residues. Germline trimming cut 6 bases from V and 5 bases from J; bases unmatched to any gene: 7. CDR1 and CDR2 from the germline V gene are SQVTM and ANQGSEA. CDR3 in DNA: TGCAGCGTGGTCAGCGGGATTCACAATGAGCAGTTCTTC. This translates into CSVVSGIHNEQFF.

The chain has TRBV6-5 and TRBJ1-1; perhaps TRBD1 as D (6 bases). V was shortened by 4 bases and J by 2 bases, with 11 bases between the two germline ends. Per germline, CDR1 MNHEY and CDR2 SVGAGI. CDR3 size: 14 residues. The CDR3 here is CASSWTAHNTEAFF. DNA of the CDR3: TGTGCCAGCAGTTGGACAGCTCACAACACTGAAGCTTTCTTT.

There are a few counts of this clone. This chain joins TRBV5-6 and TRBJ1-1; no definite D call. The germline V and J ends were trimmed by 2 bases and 5 bases, with 16 bases remaining between them. CDR3 length: 15 residues. Per the germline V gene, CDR1 is SGHDT and CDR2 is YYEEEE. This CDR3 is CASSFRRTSGTEAFF. The CDR3 region has the DNA TGTGCCAGCAGCTTCCGGAGGACCTCGGGGACTGAAGCTTTCTTT.

This clone was counted only a few times. V usage is TRBV13 and J usage is TRBJ2-5; 10 bases agree with TRBD2. The CDR3 length is 20 residues. Trimming took 0 bases from V and 2 from J; bases not matched to a gene: 15. CDR1 and CDR2 (germline): PRHDT, FYEKMQ (reference sequence). Written as DNA, the CDR3 is TGTGCCAGCAGCTTAGGCCCTTCCTGGGCTAGCGGGGGCGGACAAGAGACCCAGTACTTC. Translation gives CASSLGPSWASGGGQETQYF.

The V and J genes are TRBV5-4 and TRBJ2-7, with TRBD1 matching 8 bases. Germline V gene sequence: CDR1 SGHNT, CDR2 YYREEE (reference sequence). The CDR3 length is 14 residues. The J segment lost 2 bases and the V segment lost 4 bases, leaving 5 bases of the junction unmatched. CDR3 in DNA: TGTGCCAGCAGCAGGACAGGGAGAACCTACGAGCAGTACTTC. The encoded protein is CASSRTGRTYEQYF.

V usage is TRBV30 and J usage is TRBJ1-2; no firm D call. Looked up from germline, CDR1 is GTSNPN and CDR2 is SVGIG (reference sequence). Trimming shortened V by 0 bases and J by 5 bases, and 10 bases separated the two germline ends. The CDR3 consists of 13 residues. CDR3 region: CAWSVEASYGYTF. The DNA for the CDR3 is TGTGCCTGGAGTGTAGAGGCAAGTTATGGCTACACCTTC.

The chain is built from TRBV5-1 and TRBJ1-6; D is unclear. V lost 7 bases and J lost 8, with 16 bases in between. Germline V gene sequence: CDR1 SGHRS, CDR2 YFSETQ. CDR3 length: 14 amino acids. The CDR3 DNA is TGCGCCAGCGGACTGGAGGGAACGGATTCACCCCTCCACTTT. It specifies CASGLEGTDSPLHF.

The chain joins TRBV5-8 to TRBJ1-4; TRBD1 matches at 9 bases. V trimming: 4 bases; J trimming: 5 bases; junction bases outside the gene matches: 9. CDR1 and CDR2 from the germline V gene are SGHTS and YDEGEE. The CDR3 runs to 16 residues. The CDR3 is CASSPRAGQGNEKLFF. CDR3 nucleotides: TGTGCCAGCAGCCCTCGGGCGGGACAGGGAAATGAAAAACTGTTTTTT.

The sample holds a few counts of this clone. This chain links TRBV6-1 with TRBJ1-1, with TRBD1 matching over 7 bases. The CDR3 has 17 amino acids. With V trimmed by 2 bases and J by 6 bases, 15 bases remained unmatched. Germline V gene lookup returns CDR1 MNHNS and CDR2 SASEGT. The CDR3 region has the DNA TGTGCCAGCAGTGAACTACGCCCGAAGCAGGGGGGAGCTGAAGCTTTCTTT. The encoded protein is CASSELRPKQGGAEAFF.

The V call is TRBV12-3 or TRBV12-4, the J call TRBJ1-1, with 7 positions matching TRBD1. J gave up 6 bases and V 8 bases, and 9 bases lay outside the gene matches. The CDR3 is 13 amino acids. The CDR3 DNA is TGTGCCAGCGCAACAGGGGCAAGGGCTGAAGCTTTCTTT. Translated, it gives CASATGARAEAFF.